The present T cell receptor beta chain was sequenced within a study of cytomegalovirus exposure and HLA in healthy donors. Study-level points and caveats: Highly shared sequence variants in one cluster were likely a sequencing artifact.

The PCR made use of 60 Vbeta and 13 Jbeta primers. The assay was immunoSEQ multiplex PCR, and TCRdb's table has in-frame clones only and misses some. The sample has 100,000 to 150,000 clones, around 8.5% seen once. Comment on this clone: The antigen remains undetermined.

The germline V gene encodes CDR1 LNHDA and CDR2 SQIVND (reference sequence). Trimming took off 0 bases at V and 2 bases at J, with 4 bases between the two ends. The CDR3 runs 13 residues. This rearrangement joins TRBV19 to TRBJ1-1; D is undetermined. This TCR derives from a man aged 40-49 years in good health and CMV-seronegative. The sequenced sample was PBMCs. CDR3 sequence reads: CASSIEANTEAFF. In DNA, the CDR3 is TGTGCCAGTAGTATAGAGGCAAACACTGAAGCTTTCTTT.